This record covers a single T cell receptor beta chain. Its antigen is not identified. The CDR3 length is 15 residues. In germline, CDR1 is MNHEY, CDR2 SVGAGI. V dropped 4 bases and J dropped 0; count of bases not matched to a gene: 1. The data originate from a study of CD8 T cells in ankylosing spondylitis. Libraries for TCR beta were made by quantitative 5'-RACE with molecular barcodes. TCRdb processed the 5' RACE reads anew with MiXCR; each CDR3 protein has one entry. The table has 150,000 to 250,000 distinct CDR3 sequences, 9.5% to 15% seen once. Findings and caveats of the study: Clones tied to disease were said to be significantly enriched in matched ankylosing spondylitis synovial fluid. Several highly homologous variants made up a TCR beta motif that seemed to typify ankylosing spondylitis blood.

V usage is TRBV6-5 and J usage is TRBJ2-2; 8 bases match TRBD2. This TCR was recovered from a male donor with ankylosing spondylitis or in good health (not recorded which). Sequenced input: blood, either unsorted or a sorted T cell fraction (not recorded which). CDR3 nucleotides: TGTGCCAGCAGTTTACTAGCGGCGAACACCGGGGAGCTGTTTTTT. Its protein product is CASSLLAANTGELFF.